The T cell receptor beta chain described here comes from a study of T cells in Graves' hyperthyroidism and ophthalmopathy. Broader study findings: The blood repertoire included most of the expanded thyroid clonotypes above 0.001. In validation, the model predicted ophthalmopathy. These predictions came a median about 6.8 months before onset.

For this clonotype: Antigen specificity is unknown.

Researchers took RNA transcripts and amplified the TCR beta CDR3 regions from them. Using the HTBI primer set, a first-round RT-PCR was run on the TCR CDR3. TCRdb passed the multiplex PCR reads through MiXCR, listing each CDR3 protein once. The sample lists approximately 620,000 distinct CDR3 sequences; around 16% were seen once. The junction had 6 bases not matched to a gene; V was cut back by 4 bases and J by 6 bases. This CDR3 is 14 amino acids long. Germline CDR1 is WNHNN and CDR2 is SYGVQD (reference sequence). Sequenced: blood. The receptor's source is a woman aged 40 to 50 with Graves' ophthalmopathy. V is TRBV10-1 and J is TRBJ2-7, with TRBD2 identical over 10 bases. The CDR3 DNA reads TGCGCCAGCAGTGTCGGAACTAGCGGGATCGAGCAGTACTTC. It encodes CASSVGTSGIEQYF.